This T cell receptor beta chain comes out of a study of T cells in Graves' hyperthyroidism and ophthalmopathy. The CDR3 contains 16 residues. The germline V gene encodes CDR1 SGHRS and CDR2 YFSETQ. Template material for amplifying TCR beta CDR3 regions consisted of RNA transcripts. HTBI primers were employed in a first-round RT-PCR of the TCR CDR3. TCRdb reprocessed the multiplex PCR reads with MiXCR, giving one entry per CDR3 protein. The profile shows 500,000 to 600,000 distinct CDR3 sequences, 35% to 55% of them singletons. On this clonotype itself: At one end the junction does not follow the germline gene, possibly because of a read error.

Patients were excluded because of uncontrolled infection, other autoimmune disease, pregnancy or lactation. The sample consisted of peripheral blood or thyroid tissue (not recorded which). This sequence was found in a young woman with Graves' hyperthyroidism. V is TRBV5-1 and J is TRBJ1-1, with a possible D match to TRBD1 (6 bases). CDR3 DNA: TGCGCCAGCAACTTGGCCGCAGGGGCAGAAAACACTGAAGCTTTCTTT. Protein product: CASNLAAGAENTEAFF. Combining the CDR3 with reference TRBV5-1 and TRBJ1-1 gives the whole variable domain KAGVTQTPRYLIKTRGQQVTLSCSPISGHRSVSWYQQTPGQGLQFLFEYFSETQRNKGNFPGRFSGRQFSNSRSEMNVSTLELGDSALYLCASNLAAGAENTEAFFGQGTRLTVV.